Listed below are T cell receptor beta chains from one sample, sequenced in a study of Ad26.COV2.S vaccination and SARS-CoV-2 variants. Assay used: immunoSEQ multiplex PCR; TCRdb lists only in-frame clones, some missing. Of about 680,000 clones listed, more than 80% were seen once; the top ten hold 1.5%. Sequenced material: peripheral blood, taken in a trial of Ad26.COV2.S vaccine versus placebo. The receptor source for this set is a person aged 18-60 years who received the Ad26.COV2.S COVID-19 vaccine or a placebo. Each CDR3 is given with its conserved first and last residue. The D gene is left open where the match is weak. Size tells how often a clone was seen (once, few, many) or the class of an expanded clone, and some rows leave it out.

TRBV19	TRBD1	TRBJ2-7	few	TGTGCCAGTAGTATCCCTGGGACAGGTTCTCGGAACGAGCAGTACTTC	CASSIPGTGSRNEQYF
TRBV7-9	TRBD2	TRBJ2-5	-	TGTGCCAGCAGCCCGCCGGGACTAGCGGGATCCGAGACCCAGTACTTC	CASSPPGLAGSETQYF
TRBV24-1	TRBD1	TRBJ2-1	once	TGTGCCACCAGTCAGACAGGGAGCCACAATGAGCAGTTCTTC	CATSQTGSHNEQFF
TRBV29-1	-	TRBJ1-1	-	TGCAGCGTCTCATTCTCGGCGGCGAACACTGAAGCTTTCTTT	CSVSFSAANTEAFF
TRBV27	-	TRBJ1-6	-	TGTGCCAGCAGTTTGAACGGGAATTCACCCCTCCACTTT	CASSLNGNSPLHF
TRBV24-1	TRBD2	TRBJ2-7	-	TGTGCCACCAGTGATTCAAGGACTAGCGGGAGGGCAGAGCAGTACTTC	CATSDSRTSGRAEQYF
TRBV7-2	-	TRBJ2-2	-	TGTGCCAGCAGCCCCGGGACTTCGTTCACCGGGGAGCTGTTTTTT	CASSPGTSFTGELFF
TRBV18	TRBD1	TRBJ1-5	once	TGTGCCAGCTCACCGACAGGGGGCAGGCAGCCCCAGCATTTT	CASSPTGGRQPQHF
TRBV25-1	-	TRBJ2-5	-	TGTGCCAGCAGTGAATGGGCGGTTCAAGAGACCCAGTACTTC	CASSEWAVQETQYF
TRBV19	-	TRBJ1-1	-	TGTGCCAGTAGTATGGCAGGTCAAGACGCAGCTTTCTTT	CASSMAGQDAAFF
TRBV7-3	-	TRBJ2-2	-	TGTGCCAGCAGCCAATTTATTACGAGGAACACCGGGGAGCTGTTTTTT	CASSQFITRNTGELFF
TRBV7-7	-	TRBJ2-5	once	TGTGCTAGCAGCTTAGTGGGGGGAGGCCAAGAGACCCAGTACTTC	CASSLVGGGQETQYF
TRBV9	-	TRBJ1-6	-	TGTGCCAGCAGCGTAGGGGGTTCCCACTATAATTCACCCCTCCACTTT	CASSVGGSHYNSPLHF
TRBV27	-	TRBJ2-3	-	TGTGCCAGCAGTTCGTGGGATACGCAGTATTTT	CASSSWDTQYF
TRBV30	-	TRBJ1-5	-	TGTGCCTGGAGTGTGGGGACCCAGGGCAATCAGCCCCAGCATTTT	CAWSVGTQGNQPQHF
TRBV5-6	TRBD2	TRBJ2-7	-	TGTGCCAGCAGGACTAGCGGGGAGTCCTACGAGCAGTACTTC	CASRTSGESYEQYF
TRBV18	-	TRBJ2-1	-	TGTGCCAGCTCACCACAGGACCTACTGAAAAATGAGCAGTTCTTC	CASSPQDLLKNEQFF
TRBV19	-	TRBJ2-7	-	TGTGCCAGTAGTATTCGCGACGGGCAGTACTTC	CASSIRDGQYF
TRBV19	TRBD1	TRBJ1-4	-	TGTGCCAGTAGTTCATACAGGGGGCAGGGTAATGAAAAACTGTTTTTT	CASSSYRGQGNEKLFF
TRBV5-1	-	TRBJ2-1	-	TGCGCCAGCAGCTTGGACATAGGCCTAAACAATGAGCAGTTCTTC	CASSLDIGLNNEQFF
TRBV5-1	-	TRBJ1-1	-	TGCGCCAGCAGCTTGGCCGGATACACTGAAGCTTTCTTT	CASSLAGYTEAFF
TRBV18	-	TRBJ1-3	-	TGTGCCAGCTCACCAGCCGGTGACAAAGGGAACACCATATATTTT	CASSPAGDKGNTIYF
TRBV3-1/TRBV3-2	-	TRBJ1-1	-	TGTGCCAGCAGCCGGCCTTCAGGGAACACTGAAGCTTTCTTT	CASSRPSGNTEAFF
TRBV7-9	-	TRBJ2-7	-	TGTGCCAGCAGCTTAGTCGGGGACGGGGGCGACGAGCAGTACTTC	CASSLVGDGGDEQYF
TRBV7-9	TRBD2	TRBJ2-1	once	TGTGCCAGCAGCTTCGGACTAGCGGGAGGGTACAATGAGCAGTTCTTC	CASSFGLAGGYNEQFF
TRBV18	-	TRBJ1-2	-	TGTGCCAGCTCACCACCCGGGACGGACTATGGCTACACCTTC	CASSPPGTDYGYTF
TRBV27	-	TRBJ2-2	-	TGTGCCAGCAGTTTATCGGAAAGGGGCGGAGGTAACACCGGGGAGCTGTTTTTT	CASSLSERGGGNTGELFF
TRBV19	-	TRBJ1-1	-	TGTGCCAGTAGTTCCCCCGGGACCGGCACCACTGAAGCTTTCTTT	CASSSPGTGTTEAFF
TRBV19	-	TRBJ2-7	-	TGTGCCAGTAGTATCAGGGTTTTTTACTACGAGCAGTACTTC	CASSIRVFYYEQYF
TRBV5-4	-	TRBJ1-1	-	TGTGCCAGCAGCTTGCCCCTCGGCGGCACTGAAGCTTTCTTT	CASSLPLGGTEAFF
TRBV6-2/TRBV6-3	TRBD1	TRBJ1-1	-	TGTGCCAGCAGTTACGGGGACAGGGAAGCTTTCTTT	CASSYGDREAFF
TRBV19	TRBD2	TRBJ2-2	-	TGTGCCAGTAGCCAGGGACTAGGGAACACCGGGGAGCTGTTTTTT	CASSQGLGNTGELFF
TRBV5-4	-	TRBJ2-2	-	TGTGCCAGCAGCGCCACCGGGGAGCTGTTTTTT	CASSATGELFF
TRBV6-5	-	TRBJ2-5	-	TGTGCCAGCAGTCCCACGGGTCTAGAGACCCAGTACTTC	CASSPTGLETQYF
TRBV6-5	-	TRBJ1-6	-	TGTGCCAGCAAACAGGGAGGTCATCCCCTCCACTTT	CASKQGGHPLHF
TRBV7-8	-	TRBJ1-6	-	TGTGCCAGCAGCCAAGGGGTACTAGGGTCACCCCTCCACTTT	CASSQGVLGSPLHF
TRBV7-8	-	TRBJ2-7	-	TGTGCCAGCAGCTACGTGCGGGGTTCGGGCTCCTACGAGCAGTACTTC	CASSYVRGSGSYEQYF
TRBV10-2	TRBD1	TRBJ1-6	-	TGCGCCAGCAGTGAACAGGGGGCGGGAAATTCACCCCTCCACTTT	CASSEQGAGNSPLHF
TRBV5-5	-	TRBJ2-1	-	TGTGCCTCCTCCCGAGGGGACACCTACAATGAGCAGTTCTTC	CASSRGDTYNEQFF
TRBV7-6	-	TRBJ2-5	-	TGTGCCAGCACACTGGGGACATTGCGCCAAGAGACCCAGTACTTC	CASTLGTLRQETQYF
TRBV7-2	-	TRBJ2-1	-	TGTGCCAGCAGCCCCATTCTACGGGATGAACAGTTCTTC	CASSPILRDEQFF
TRBV6-5	-	TRBJ2-2	-	TGTGCCAGCAGTTACGAGATACCCGGGGAGCTGTTTTTT	CASSYEIPGELFF
TRBV12-5	-	TRBJ2-6	-	TGTGCTAGTGGTTTGCCCCAGGCTGGGGCCAACGTCCTGACTTTC	CASGLPQAGANVLTF
TRBV19	-	TRBJ1-6	-	TGTGCCAGTAGTATGGGGGCAGGTGTTTATAATTCACCCCTCCACTTT	CASSMGAGVYNSPLHF
TRBV14	-	TRBJ2-3	-	TGTGCCAGCAGCTCCCGACCGGCGAGAAACACAGATACGCAGTATTTT	CASSSRPARNTDTQYF
TRBV30	-	TRBJ1-6	-	TGTGCCTGGAGTGCCTTTTATTCACCCCTCCACTTT	CAWSAFYSPLHF
TRBV2	TRBD1	TRBJ1-6	-	TGTGCCAGCAGTGATGGGGGACAGTATAATTCACCCCTCCACTTT	CASSDGGQYNSPLHF